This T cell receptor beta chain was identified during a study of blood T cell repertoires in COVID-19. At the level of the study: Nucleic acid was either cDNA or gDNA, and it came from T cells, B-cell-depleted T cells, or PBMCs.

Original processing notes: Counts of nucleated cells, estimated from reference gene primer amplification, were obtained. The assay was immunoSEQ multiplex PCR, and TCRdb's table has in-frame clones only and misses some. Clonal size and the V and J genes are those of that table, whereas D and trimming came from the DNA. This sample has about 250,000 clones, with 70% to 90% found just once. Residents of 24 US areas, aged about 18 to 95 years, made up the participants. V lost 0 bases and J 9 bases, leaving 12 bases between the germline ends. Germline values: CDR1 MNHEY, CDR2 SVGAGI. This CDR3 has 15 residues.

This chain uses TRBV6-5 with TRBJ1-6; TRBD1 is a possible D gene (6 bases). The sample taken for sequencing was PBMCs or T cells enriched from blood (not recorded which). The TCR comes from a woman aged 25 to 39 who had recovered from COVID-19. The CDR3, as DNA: TGTGCCAGCAGTTACTCGAAACAGGGAGTTTCACCCCTCCACTTT. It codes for CASSYSKQGVSPLHF.